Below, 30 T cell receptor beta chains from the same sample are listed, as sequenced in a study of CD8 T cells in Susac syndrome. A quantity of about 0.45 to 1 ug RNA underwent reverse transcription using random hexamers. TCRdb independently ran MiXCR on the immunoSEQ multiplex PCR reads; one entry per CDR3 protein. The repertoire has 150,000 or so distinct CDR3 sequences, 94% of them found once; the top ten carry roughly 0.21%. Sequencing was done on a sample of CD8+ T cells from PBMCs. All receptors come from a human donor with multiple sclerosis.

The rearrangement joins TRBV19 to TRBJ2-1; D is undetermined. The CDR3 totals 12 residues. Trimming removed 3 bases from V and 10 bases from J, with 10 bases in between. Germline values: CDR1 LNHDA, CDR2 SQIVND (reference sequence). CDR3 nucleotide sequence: TGTGCCAGTAGTATTGGTGCCAGGGAGCAGTTCTTC. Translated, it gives CASSIGAREQFF.

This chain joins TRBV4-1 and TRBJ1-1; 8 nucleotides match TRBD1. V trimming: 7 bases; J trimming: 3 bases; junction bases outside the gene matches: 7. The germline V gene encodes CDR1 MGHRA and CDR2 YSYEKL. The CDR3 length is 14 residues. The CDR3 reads CASTVGQGDTEAFF. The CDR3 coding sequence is TGCGCCAGCACGGTAGGACAGGGAGACACTGAAGCTTTCTTT.

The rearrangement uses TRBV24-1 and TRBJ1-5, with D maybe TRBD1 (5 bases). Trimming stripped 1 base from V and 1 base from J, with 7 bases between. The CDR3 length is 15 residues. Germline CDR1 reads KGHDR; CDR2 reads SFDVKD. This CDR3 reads CATSDFGGSNQPQHF. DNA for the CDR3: TGTGCCACCAGTGATTTCGGGGGGAGCAATCAGCCCCAGCATTTT.

CDR3: CASSVAGAYEQYF. The CDR3 nucleotides read TGTGCCAGCAGCGTGGCCGGGGCCTACGAGCAGTACTTC. The rearrangement uses TRBV9 and TRBJ2-7, with D tentatively TRBD2 (5 bases). Germline assignment: CDR1 SGDLS and CDR2 YYNGEE. This CDR3 is built from 13 residues. Trimming took off 2 bases at V and 2 bases at J, with 8 bases between the two ends. Full variable domain (missing parts from reference TRBV9 and TRBJ2-7): DSGVTQTPKHLITATGQRVTLRCSPRSGDLSVYWYQQSLDQGLQFLIQYYNGEERAKGNILERFSAQQFPDLHSELNLSSLELGDSALYFCASSVAGAYEQYFGPGTRLTVT.

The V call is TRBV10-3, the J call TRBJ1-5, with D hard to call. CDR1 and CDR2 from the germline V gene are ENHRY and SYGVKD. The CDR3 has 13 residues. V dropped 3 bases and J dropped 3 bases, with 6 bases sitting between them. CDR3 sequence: CAISDRFNQPQHF. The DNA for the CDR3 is TGTGCCATCAGTGACCGGTTCAATCAGCCCCAGCATTTT.

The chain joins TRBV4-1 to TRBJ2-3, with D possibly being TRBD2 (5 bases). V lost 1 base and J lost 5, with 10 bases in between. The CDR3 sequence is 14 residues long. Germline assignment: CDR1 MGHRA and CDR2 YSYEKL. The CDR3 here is CASSQGGSGDTQYF. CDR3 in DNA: TGCGCCAGCAGCCAAGGCGGGTCAGGAGATACGCAGTATTTT.

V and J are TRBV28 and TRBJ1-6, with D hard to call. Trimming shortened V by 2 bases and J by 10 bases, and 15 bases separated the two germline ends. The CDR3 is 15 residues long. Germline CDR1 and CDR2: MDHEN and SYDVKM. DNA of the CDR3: TGTGCCAGCAGTTTAAGGTCGCAGCAGCCCTCACCCCTCCACTTT. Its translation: CASSLRSQQPSPLHF.

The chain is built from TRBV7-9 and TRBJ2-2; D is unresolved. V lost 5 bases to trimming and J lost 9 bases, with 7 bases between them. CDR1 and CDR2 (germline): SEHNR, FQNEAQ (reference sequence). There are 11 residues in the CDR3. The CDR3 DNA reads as TGTGCCAGCAGCCAGGAGTGGGAGCTGTTTTTT. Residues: CASSQEWELFF.

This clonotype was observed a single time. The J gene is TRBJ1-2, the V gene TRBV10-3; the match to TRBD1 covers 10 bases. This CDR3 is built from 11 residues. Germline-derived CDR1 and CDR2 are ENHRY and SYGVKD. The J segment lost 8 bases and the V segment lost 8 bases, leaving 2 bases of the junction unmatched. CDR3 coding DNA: TGTGCCATCGGGACAGGGGAAGGCTACACCTTC. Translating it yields CAIGTGEGYTF.

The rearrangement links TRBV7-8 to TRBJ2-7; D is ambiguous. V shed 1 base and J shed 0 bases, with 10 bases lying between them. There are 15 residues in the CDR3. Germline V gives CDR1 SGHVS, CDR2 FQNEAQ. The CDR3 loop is CASSLEVVGSYEQYF. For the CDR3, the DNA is TGTGCCAGCAGCTTAGAGGTGGTCGGCTCCTACGAGCAGTACTTC.

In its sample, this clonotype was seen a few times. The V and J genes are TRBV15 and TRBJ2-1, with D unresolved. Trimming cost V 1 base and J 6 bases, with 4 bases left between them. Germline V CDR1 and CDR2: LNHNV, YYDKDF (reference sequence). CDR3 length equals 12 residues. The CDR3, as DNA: TGTGCCACCAGCAGAGTGGGCAATGAGCAGTTCTTC. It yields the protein CATSRVGNEQFF.

DNA for the CDR3: TGTGCCAGCAGCTTAGCGCGTCGGGACAGGGACATGAACACTGAAGCTTTCTTT. It encodes CASSLARRDRDMNTEAFF. The V and J genes are TRBV7-9 and TRBJ1-1; 9 bases agree with TRBD1. Germline assignment: CDR1 SEHNR and CDR2 FQNEAQ (reference sequence). The V and J ends lost 0 bases and 0 bases, in that order; junction bases with no gene match: 8. The CDR3 consists of 18 residues.

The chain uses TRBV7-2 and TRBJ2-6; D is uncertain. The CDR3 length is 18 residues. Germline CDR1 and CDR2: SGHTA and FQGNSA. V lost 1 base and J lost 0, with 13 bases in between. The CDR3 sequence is CASSLVLGLSSGANVLTF. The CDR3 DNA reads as TGTGCCAGCAGCTTAGTTCTAGGCCTAAGCTCTGGGGCCAACGTCCTGACTTTC.

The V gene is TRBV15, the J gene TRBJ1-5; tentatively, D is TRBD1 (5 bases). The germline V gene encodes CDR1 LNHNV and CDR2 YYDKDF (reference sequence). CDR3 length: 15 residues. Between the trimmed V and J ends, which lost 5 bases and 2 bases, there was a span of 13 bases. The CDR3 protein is CATSPSRGGNQPQHF. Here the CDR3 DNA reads TGTGCCACCAGCCCTAGTCGGGGGGGCAATCAGCCCCAGCATTTT.

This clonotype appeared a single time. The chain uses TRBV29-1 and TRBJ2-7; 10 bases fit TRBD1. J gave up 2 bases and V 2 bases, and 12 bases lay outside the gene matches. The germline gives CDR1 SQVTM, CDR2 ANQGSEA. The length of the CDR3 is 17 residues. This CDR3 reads CSVELRDRGRKAYEQYF. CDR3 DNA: TGCAGCGTTGAATTAAGGGACAGGGGTCGAAAGGCCTACGAGCAGTACTTC.

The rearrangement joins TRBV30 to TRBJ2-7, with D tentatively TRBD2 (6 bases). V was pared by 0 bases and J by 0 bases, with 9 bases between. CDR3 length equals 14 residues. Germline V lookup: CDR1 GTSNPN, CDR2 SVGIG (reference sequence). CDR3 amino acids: CAWSVGGGSYEQYF. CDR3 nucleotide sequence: TGTGCCTGGAGTGTGGGGGGAGGCTCCTACGAGCAGTACTTC.

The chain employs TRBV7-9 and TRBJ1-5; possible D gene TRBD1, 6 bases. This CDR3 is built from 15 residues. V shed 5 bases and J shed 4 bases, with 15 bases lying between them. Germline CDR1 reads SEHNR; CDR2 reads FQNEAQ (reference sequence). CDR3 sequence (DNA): TGTGCCAGCAGCCCGTCGGGACAAGGGAATCAGCCCCAGCATTTT. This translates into CASSPSGQGNQPQHF.

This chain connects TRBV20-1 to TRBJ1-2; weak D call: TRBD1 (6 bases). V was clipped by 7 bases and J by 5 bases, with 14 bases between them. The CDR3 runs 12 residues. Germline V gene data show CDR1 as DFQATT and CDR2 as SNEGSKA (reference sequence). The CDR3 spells CSGPLGGYGYTF. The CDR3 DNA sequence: TGCAGTGGGCCCCTAGGGGGGTATGGCTACACCTTC.

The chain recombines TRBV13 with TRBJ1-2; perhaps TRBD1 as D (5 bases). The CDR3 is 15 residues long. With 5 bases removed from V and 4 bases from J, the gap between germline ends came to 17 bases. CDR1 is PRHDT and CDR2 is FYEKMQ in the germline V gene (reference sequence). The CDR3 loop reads CASSQGAGLTYGYTF. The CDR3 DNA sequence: TGTGCCAGCAGCCAGGGAGCGGGACTAACCTATGGCTACACCTTC.

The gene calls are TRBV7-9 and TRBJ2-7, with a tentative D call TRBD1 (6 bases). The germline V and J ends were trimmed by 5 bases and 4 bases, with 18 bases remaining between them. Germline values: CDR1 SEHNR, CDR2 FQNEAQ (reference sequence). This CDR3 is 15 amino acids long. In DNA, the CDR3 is TGTGCCAGCAGCCTCCCGGGACACCGTACGTACGAGCAGTACTTC. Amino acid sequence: CASSLPGHRTYEQYF.

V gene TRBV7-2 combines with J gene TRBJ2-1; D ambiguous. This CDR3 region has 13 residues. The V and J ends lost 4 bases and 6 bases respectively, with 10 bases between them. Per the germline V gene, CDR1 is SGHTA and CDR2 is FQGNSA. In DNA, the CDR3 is TGTGCCAGCAGCTCTACGGGCCTCAATGAGCAGTTCTTC. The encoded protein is CASSSTGLNEQFF.

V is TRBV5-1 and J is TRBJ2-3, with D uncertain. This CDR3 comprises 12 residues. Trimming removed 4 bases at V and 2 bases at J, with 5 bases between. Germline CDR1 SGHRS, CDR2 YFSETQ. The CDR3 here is CASSKDTDTQYF. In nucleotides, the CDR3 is TGCGCCAGCAGCAAAGACACAGATACGCAGTATTTT.

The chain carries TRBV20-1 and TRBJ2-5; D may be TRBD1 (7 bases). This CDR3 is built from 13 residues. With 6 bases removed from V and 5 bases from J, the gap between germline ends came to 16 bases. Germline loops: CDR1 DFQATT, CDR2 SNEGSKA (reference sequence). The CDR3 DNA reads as TGCAGTGCCAGGGGGGAGACAGTGGAGACCCAGTACTTC. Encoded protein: CSARGETVETQYF.

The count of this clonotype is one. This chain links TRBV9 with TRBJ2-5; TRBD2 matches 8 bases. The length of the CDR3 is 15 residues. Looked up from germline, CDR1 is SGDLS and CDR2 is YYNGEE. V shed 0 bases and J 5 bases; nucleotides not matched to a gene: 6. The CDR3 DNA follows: TGTGCCAGCAGCGTAGCGGGGGGGTCTGCGGAGACCCAGTACTTC. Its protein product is CASSVAGGSAETQYF.

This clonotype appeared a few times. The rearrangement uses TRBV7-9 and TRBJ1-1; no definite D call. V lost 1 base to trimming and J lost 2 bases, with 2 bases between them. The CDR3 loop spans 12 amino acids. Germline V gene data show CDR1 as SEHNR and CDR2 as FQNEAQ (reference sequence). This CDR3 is CASSLVNTEAFF. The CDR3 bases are TGTGCCAGCAGCTTAGTCAACACTGAAGCTTTCTTT.

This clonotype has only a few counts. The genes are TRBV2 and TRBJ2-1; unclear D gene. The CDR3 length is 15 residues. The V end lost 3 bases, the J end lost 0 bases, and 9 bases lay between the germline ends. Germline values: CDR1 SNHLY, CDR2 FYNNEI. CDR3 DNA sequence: TGTGCCAGCAGTGAGGGTCCTAGCTCCTACAATGAGCAGTTCTTC. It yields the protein CASSEGPSSYNEQFF.

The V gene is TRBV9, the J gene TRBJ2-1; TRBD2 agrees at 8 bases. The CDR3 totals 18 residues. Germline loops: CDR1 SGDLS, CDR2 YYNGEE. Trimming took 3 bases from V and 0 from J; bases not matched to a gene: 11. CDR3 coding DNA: TGTGCCAGCAGCGGATCCATACTAGCGGAGAGCTCCTACAATGAGCAGTTCTTC. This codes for CASSGSILAESSYNEQFF.

The CDR3 here is CASSYSMNTEAFF. The CDR3 nucleotides are TGTGCCAGCAGTTACTCGATGAACACTGAAGCTTTCTTT. This rearrangement joins TRBV6-2 or TRBV6-3 to TRBJ1-1; D is undetermined. The V and J ends lost 0 bases and 0 bases respectively, with 2 bases between them. Germline-derived CDR1 and CDR2 are MNHEY and SVGEGT. The CDR3 runs to 13 residues.

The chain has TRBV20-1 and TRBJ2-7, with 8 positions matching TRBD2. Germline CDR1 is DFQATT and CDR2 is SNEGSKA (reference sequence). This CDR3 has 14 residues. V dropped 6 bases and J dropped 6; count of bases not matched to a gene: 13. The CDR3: CSARGSGGSREQYF. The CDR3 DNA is TGCAGTGCCCGAGGGTCGGGGGGGTCCCGCGAGCAGTACTTC.

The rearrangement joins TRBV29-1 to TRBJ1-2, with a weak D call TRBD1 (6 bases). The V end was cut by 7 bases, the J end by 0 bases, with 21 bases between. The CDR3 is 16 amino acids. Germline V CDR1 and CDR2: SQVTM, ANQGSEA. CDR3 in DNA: TGCAGCGACTGGGGGCCCAGGGCTGAATCTAACTATGGCTACACCTTC. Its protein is CSDWGPRAESNYGYTF.